These 19 T cell receptor beta chains were sequenced from one sample in a study of T-cell reconstitution after alpha-beta-depleted transplantation in children. The library targeted TCRbeta and was prepared with unique molecular identifiers. TCRdb passed the PCR reads through MiXCR, listing each CDR3 protein once. The table includes 250,000 or so distinct CDR3 sequences, 7.5% to 9.5% detected once. The specimen comprised PBMCs, mostly from graft donor cells, sampled 180 days after TCRalphabeta/CD19-depleted stem cell transplant. These receptors were obtained from a male patient between 5 and 17 years old who had a stem cell transplant for acute lymphoblastic leukemia, so the T cells may come from the graft donor.

This clonotype was found many times. The rearrangement joins TRBV12-3 or TRBV12-4 to TRBJ1-1; D is ambiguous. V shed 8 bases and J shed 4 bases, with 11 bases lying between them. The CDR3 is 12 amino acids. CDR3 nucleotide sequence: TGTGCCAGCGGCCTGAGGGTCACTGAAGCTTTCTTT. It codes for CASGLRVTEAFF.

At least ten counts were recorded for this clonotype. The chain couples TRBV12-3 or TRBV12-4 to TRBJ1-6, with D possibly being TRBD1 (5 bases). Trimming cost V 0 bases and J 9 bases, with 18 bases left between them. CDR3 size: 17 residues. The CDR3 protein is CASSLAPRPGTRSPLHF. CDR3 nucleotide sequence: TGTGCCAGCAGTTTAGCCCCACGCCCAGGGACCCGTTCACCCCTCCACTTT.

The table lists this clonotype with many counts. This chain links TRBV5-5 with TRBJ2-1, with 7 positions matching TRBD1. The CDR3 runs 13 residues. Germline V CDR1 and CDR2: SGHKS, YYEKEE (reference sequence). The trim removed 6 bases at V and 6 bases at J, leaving 6 bases unmatched. Here the CDR3 reads CASKPAGGNEQFF. CDR3 DNA sequence: TGTGCCAGCAAGCCCGCAGGGGGCAATGAGCAGTTCTTC. Filled out from reference TRBV5-5 and TRBJ2-1, the complete variable domain reads DAGVTQSPTHLIKTRGQQVTLRCSPISGHKSVSWYQQVLGQGPQFIFQYYEKEERGRGNFPDRFSARQFPNYSSELNVNALLLGDSALYLCASKPAGGNEQFFGPGTRLTVL.

Many counts were recorded for this clonotype. This rearrangement joins TRBV7-3 to TRBJ2-2, with TRBD2 matching over 9 bases. Germline V gives CDR1 SGHTA, CDR2 FQGTGA. The CDR3 covers 18 residues. V lost 5 bases to trimming and J lost 0 bases; unmatched junction nucleotides: 10. CDR3 in DNA: TGTGCCAGCAGCCCAAAACCCCTAGCGGGACCGAACACCGGGGAGCTGTTTTTT. Translation: CASSPKPLAGPNTGELFF.

This clonotype showed up many times. The chain recombines TRBV5-1 with TRBJ2-3; 9 bases line up with TRBD1. Germline CDR1 and CDR2: SGHRS and YFSETQ. Unmatched junction bases numbered 2, after V lost 3 bases and J lost 0 bases. The CDR3 is 15 residues long. DNA for the CDR3: TGCGCCAGCAGCTCAGGGACAGGGAGCACAGATACGCAGTATTTT. It translates to CASSSGTGSTDTQYF.

This clonotype was recorded at least ten times. The V gene is TRBV10-3, the J gene TRBJ2-3, with TRBD2 matching over 8 bases. V was clipped by 6 bases and J by 0 bases; unmatched bases: 5. There are 15 residues in the CDR3. CDR1 is ENHRY and CDR2 is SYGVKD in the germline V gene. The CDR3 reads CAIRLGGASTDTQYF. In nucleotides, the CDR3 is TGTGCCATCAGGCTCGGGGGGGCTAGCACAGATACGCAGTATTTT.

This clonotype was observed many times. The chain recombines TRBV7-2 with TRBJ2-1; 7 bases fit TRBD2. Germline trimming cut 0 bases from V and 0 bases from J; bases unmatched to any gene: 8. The germline CDR1 and CDR2 sequences are SGHTA and FQGNSA. CDR3 length equals 18 residues. CDR3 amino acids: CASSLAPLAESSYNEQFF. Here the CDR3 DNA reads TGTGCCAGCAGCTTAGCGCCGCTAGCGGAAAGCTCCTACAATGAGCAGTTCTTC.

The sample holds many counts of this clonotype. The chain uses TRBV5-1 and TRBJ2-2; 8 bases agree with TRBD2. The ends lost 3 bases at V and 3 bases at J; junction bases unmatched: 4. There are 15 residues in the CDR3. CDR1 is SGHRS, CDR2 YFSETQ, per germline. CDR3 nucleotides: TGCGCCAGCAGCTATGGGACTAGTGACACCGGGGAGCTGTTTTTT. Translating gives CASSYGTSDTGELFF.

This clonotype was observed a handful of times. The chain's CDR3 is CASSPGFRNEKLFF. CDR3 nucleotides: TGTGCCAGCAGTCCAGGGTTTAGGAATGAAAAACTGTTTTTT. The genes are TRBV27 and TRBJ1-4; possibly TRBD1 for D (5 bases). V shed 5 bases and J shed 5 bases, with 12 bases lying between them. The CDR3 extends over 14 amino acids. The V gene's germline CDR1 is MNHEY and CDR2 SMNVEV (reference sequence).

This clonotype was detected many times. The chain links TRBV5-1 to TRBJ2-5; 9 positions match TRBD2. Unmatched junction bases numbered 7, after V lost 2 bases and J lost 5 bases. Germline V gene lookup returns CDR1 SGHRS and CDR2 YFSETQ. The length of the CDR3 is 15 residues. CDR3 DNA sequence: TGCGCCAGCAGCTTAGGCGGGGGGGCTGTGGAGACCCAGTACTTC. Encoded protein: CASSLGGGAVETQYF.

This clonotype was found many times. This chain links TRBV29-1 with TRBJ2-7; D is possibly TRBD1 (6 bases). The V and J ends lost 4 bases and 2 bases respectively, with 24 bases between them. Germline-derived CDR1 and CDR2 are SQVTM and ANQGSEA. The CDR3 is 17 residues long. The DNA of the CDR3 is TGCAGCGTTGCCGGAAGAGGTACAGGGAAGGTTGCCTACGAGCAGTACTTC. Translating it yields CSVAGRGTGKVAYEQYF.

This clonotype was found many times. The V gene is TRBV6-5, the J gene TRBJ2-5; D not certain. V gave up 6 bases and J gave up 8 bases, with 13 bases separating them. The length of the CDR3 is 12 residues. Germline loops: CDR1 MNHEY, CDR2 SVGAGI. CDR3 sequence: CASRATWETQYF. The CDR3 DNA sequence: TGTGCCAGCAGGGCTACCTGGGAAACCCAGTACTTC.

This clonotype was counted many times. The chain links TRBV3-1 to TRBJ2-7; D possibly corresponds to TRBD2 (6 bases). Trimming took 3 bases from V and 2 from J, leaving 35 bases between them. Germline values: CDR1 LGHDT, CDR2 YNNKEL (reference sequence). This CDR3 contains 22 residues. CDR3 residues: CASSHDGIRRRGGRYLTYEQYF. The CDR3 DNA sequence: TGTGCCAGCAGCCACGATGGGATCAGGAGGAGGGGAGGACGGTACCTCACCTACGAGCAGTACTTC.

This clonotype has at least ten counts. The chain has TRBV12-3 or TRBV12-4 and TRBJ2-1, with 8 bases matching TRBD2. The trim removed 5 bases at V and 5 bases at J, leaving 14 bases unmatched. This CDR3 contains 17 residues. The CDR3 DNA sequence: TGTGCCAGCAGTCCGGGGTGGCGGGGGGCACCTAACAATGAGCAGTTCTTC. This translates into CASSPGWRGAPNNEQFF.

This clonotype has at least ten counts. An end of the junction does not agree with germline; a read error may underlie this. The gene calls are TRBV4-3 and TRBJ2-7; possible D gene TRBD2, 6 bases. Germline lookup yields CDR1 LGHNA and CDR2 YSLEER. The CDR3 has 12 residues. CDR3 DNA: TGCGCCAGCAGCCATCACCTGGGGAGGACTGACTTC. Its protein is CASSHHLGRTDF.

This clonotype was found many times. The chain's CDR3 is CASSPRTGVNEQFF. CDR3 nucleotide sequence: TGTGCCAGCAGTCCGCGGACAGGGGTGAATGAGCAGTTCTTC. This chain uses TRBV28 with TRBJ2-1; 9 bases map to TRBD1. Losses at the gene ends were 5 bases for V and 7 bases for J; bases not matched to a gene: 6. CDR1 and CDR2 from the germline V gene are MDHEN and SYDVKM. The CDR3 length is 14 residues. Looking up the rest from reference TRBV28 and TRBJ2-1 gives the full variable domain: DVKVTQSSRYLVKRTGEKVFLECVQDMDHENMFWYRQDPGLGLRLIYFSYDVKMKEKGDIPEGYSVSREKKERFSLILESASTNQTSMYLCASSPRTGVNEQFFGPGTRLTVL.

This clonotype was picked up many times. The chain links TRBV13 to TRBJ2-7, with D uncertain. The CDR3 loop spans 12 amino acids. Germline assignment: CDR1 PRHDT and CDR2 FYEKMQ (reference sequence). V was pared by 2 bases and J by 1 base, with 3 bases between. CDR3 residues: CASSLKSYEQYF. CDR3 in DNA: TGTGCCAGCAGCTTAAAATCCTACGAGCAGTACTTC.

This clonotype was recorded many times. J is TRBJ1-1 and V is TRBV12-3 or TRBV12-4, with D unclear. This CDR3 is 13 amino acids long. V was cut by 6 bases and J by 3 bases, with 11 bases left in between. This chain's CDR3 is CASRRDADTEAFF. The DNA of the CDR3 is TGTGCCAGCAGGAGGGATGCGGACACTGAAGCTTTCTTT.

The chain joins TRBV20-1 to TRBJ2-7, with 7 bases identical to TRBD2. Trimming at V came to 2 bases and at J to 0 bases, leaving 1 base not matched to a gene. Germline CDR1 is DFQATT and CDR2 is SNEGSKA (reference sequence). CDR3 length equals 13 residues. In DNA, the CDR3 is TGCAGTGCTAGAACTAGCGTCTCCTACGAGCAGTACTTC. This gives the protein CSARTSVSYEQYF.